The TCR beta chain described here comes from a study of Graves' ophthalmopathy and Graves' hyperthyroidism. This clonotype was counted a few times. What it recognizes is unknown. Researchers took RNA transcripts and amplified TCR beta CDR3 regions from them. First-round RT-PCR employed HTBI primers, with a second-round multiplex PCR after it. From the multiplex PCR reads, TCRdb called clonotypes with MiXCR, one entry per CDR3 protein. Of under 800,000 distinct CDR3 sequences in the sample, 22% were seen once. Study-level results: Ophthalmopathy cases were distinguished from stable hyperthyroidism by a 13-signature model, reaching 85% to 90% sensitivity and 81.08% specificity. Sensitivity of under 71% and specificity of 72.22% were achieved by the model that predicted ophthalmopathy progression.

The CDR3 contains 16 residues. Germline loops: CDR1 LGHDT, CDR2 YNNKEL (reference sequence). V shed 0 bases, J shed 2 bases, and the junction held 5 bases outside the gene matches. Sample: peripheral blood. This sequence originates from a woman under 30 with stable Graves' hyperthyroidism. Some clones in this sample may be carry-over from other donors' samples. The rearrangement links TRBV3-1 to TRBJ2-7, with 9 nucleotides matching TRBD1. CDR3 in amino acids: CASSQDSGQGTYEQYF. The CDR3 nucleotides read TGTGCCAGCAGCCAAGATAGTGGACAGGGGACCTACGAGCAGTACTTC.